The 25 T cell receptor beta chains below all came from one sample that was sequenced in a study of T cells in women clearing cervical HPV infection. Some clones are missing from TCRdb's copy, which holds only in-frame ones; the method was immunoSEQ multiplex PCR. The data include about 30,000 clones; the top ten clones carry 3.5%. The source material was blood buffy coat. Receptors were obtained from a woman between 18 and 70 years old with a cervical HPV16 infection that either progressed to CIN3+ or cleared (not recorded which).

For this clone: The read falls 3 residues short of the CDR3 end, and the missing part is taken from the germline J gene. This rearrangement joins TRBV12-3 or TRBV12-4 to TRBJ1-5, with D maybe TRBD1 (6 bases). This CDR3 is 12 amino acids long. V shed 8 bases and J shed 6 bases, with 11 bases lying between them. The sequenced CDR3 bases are TGTGCCAGCGGAACAGGGTCTCAGCCC. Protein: CASGTGSQP. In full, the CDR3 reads CASGTGSQPQHF.

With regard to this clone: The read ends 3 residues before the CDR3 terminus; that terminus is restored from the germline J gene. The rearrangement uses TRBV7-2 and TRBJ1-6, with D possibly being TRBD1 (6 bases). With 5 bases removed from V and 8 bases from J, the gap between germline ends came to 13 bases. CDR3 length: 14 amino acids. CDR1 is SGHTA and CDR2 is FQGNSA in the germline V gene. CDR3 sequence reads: CASSPGQRDSPLHF. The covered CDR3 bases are TGTGCCAGCAGCCCTGGACAGAGAGATTCACCC.

The CDR3 bases that were read are TGTGCCAGCAGCTTTTTCCGCGGGAGCCCCTACGAG. This translates into CASSFFRGSPYE. The whole CDR3 sequence reads CASSFFRGSPYEQYF. The chain combines TRBV11-1 with TRBJ2-7; TRBD2 matches at 7 bases. The CDR3 end falls 3 residues outside the read, so it is completed with the germline J gene. This CDR3 region has 15 residues. The V segment lost 3 bases and the J segment 2 bases; nucleotides outside the gene matches: 7. CDR1 and CDR2 from the germline V gene are SGHAT and FQDESV (reference sequence).

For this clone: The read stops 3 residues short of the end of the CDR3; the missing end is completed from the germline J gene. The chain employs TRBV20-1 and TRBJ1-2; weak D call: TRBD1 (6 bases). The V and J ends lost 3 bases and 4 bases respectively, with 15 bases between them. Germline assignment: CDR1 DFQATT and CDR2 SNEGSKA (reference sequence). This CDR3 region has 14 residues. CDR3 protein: CSASTGGGPYGYTF. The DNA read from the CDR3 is TGCAGTGCTAGTACGGGGGGGGGCCCCTATGGC.

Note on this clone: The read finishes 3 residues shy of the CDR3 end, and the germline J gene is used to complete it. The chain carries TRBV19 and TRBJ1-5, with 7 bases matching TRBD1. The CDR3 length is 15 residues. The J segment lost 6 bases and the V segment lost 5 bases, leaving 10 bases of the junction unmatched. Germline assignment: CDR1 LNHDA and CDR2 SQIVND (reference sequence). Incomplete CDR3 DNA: TGTGCCAGTAGTCTGGGGTCAGGGGGAGTTCAGCCC. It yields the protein CASSLGSGGVQP. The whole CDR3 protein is CASSLGSGGVQPQHF.

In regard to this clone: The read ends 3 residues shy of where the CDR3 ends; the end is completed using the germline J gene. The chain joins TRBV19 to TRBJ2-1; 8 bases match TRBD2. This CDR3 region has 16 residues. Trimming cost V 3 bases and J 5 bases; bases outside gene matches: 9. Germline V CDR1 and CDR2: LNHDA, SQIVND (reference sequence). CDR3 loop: CASSMETSEGNNEQFF. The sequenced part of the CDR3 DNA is TGTGCCAGTAGTATGGAGACTAGCGAAGGAAACAATGAG.

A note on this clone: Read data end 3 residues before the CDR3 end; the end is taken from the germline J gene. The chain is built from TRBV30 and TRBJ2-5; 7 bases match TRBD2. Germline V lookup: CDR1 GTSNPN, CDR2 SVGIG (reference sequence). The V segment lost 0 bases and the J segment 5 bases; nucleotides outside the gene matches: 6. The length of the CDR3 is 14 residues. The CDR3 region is CAWSVRGVRETQYF. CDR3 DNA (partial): TGTGCCTGGAGTGTACGGGGGGTCCGGGAGACC.

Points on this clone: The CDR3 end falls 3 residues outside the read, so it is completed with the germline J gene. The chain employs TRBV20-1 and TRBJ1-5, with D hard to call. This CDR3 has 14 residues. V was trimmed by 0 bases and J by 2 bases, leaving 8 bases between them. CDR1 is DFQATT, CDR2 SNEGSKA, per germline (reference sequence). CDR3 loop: CSARDTAGNQPQHF. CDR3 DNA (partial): TGCAGTGCTAGAGATACAGCAGGCAATCAGCCC.

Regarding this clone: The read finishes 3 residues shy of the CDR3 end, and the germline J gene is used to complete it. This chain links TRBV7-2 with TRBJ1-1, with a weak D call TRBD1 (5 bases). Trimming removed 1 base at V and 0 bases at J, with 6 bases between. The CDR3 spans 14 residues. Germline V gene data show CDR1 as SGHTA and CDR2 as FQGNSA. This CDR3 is CASSLDRLNTEAFF. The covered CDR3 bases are TGTGCCAGCAGCTTAGACAGGCTGAACACTGAA.

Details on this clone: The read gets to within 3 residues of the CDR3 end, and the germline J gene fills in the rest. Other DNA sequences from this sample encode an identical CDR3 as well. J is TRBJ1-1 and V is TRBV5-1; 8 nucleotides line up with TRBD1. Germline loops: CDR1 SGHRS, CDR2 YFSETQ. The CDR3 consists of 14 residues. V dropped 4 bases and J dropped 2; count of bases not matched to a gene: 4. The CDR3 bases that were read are TGCGCCAGCAGCCCCCAGGGGGCCAACACTGAA. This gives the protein CASSPQGANTE. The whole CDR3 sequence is CASSPQGANTEAFF.

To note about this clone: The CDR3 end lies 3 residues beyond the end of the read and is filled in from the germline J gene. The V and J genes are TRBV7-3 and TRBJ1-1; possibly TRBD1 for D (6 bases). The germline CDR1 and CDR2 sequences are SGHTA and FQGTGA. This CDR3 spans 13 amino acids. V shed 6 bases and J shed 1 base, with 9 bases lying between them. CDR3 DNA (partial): TGTGCCAGCAGGCGGACAGCGAACACTGAA. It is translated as CASRRTANTE. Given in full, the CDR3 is CASRRTANTEAFF.

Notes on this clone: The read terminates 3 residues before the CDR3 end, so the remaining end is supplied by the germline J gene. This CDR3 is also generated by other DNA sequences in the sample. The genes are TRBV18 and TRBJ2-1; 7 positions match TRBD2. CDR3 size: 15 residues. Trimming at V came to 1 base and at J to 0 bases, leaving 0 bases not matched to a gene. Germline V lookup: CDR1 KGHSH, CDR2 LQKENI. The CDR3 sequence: CASSPRGSSYNEQFF. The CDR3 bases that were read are TGTGCCAGCTCACCACGCGGGAGCTCCTACAATGAG.

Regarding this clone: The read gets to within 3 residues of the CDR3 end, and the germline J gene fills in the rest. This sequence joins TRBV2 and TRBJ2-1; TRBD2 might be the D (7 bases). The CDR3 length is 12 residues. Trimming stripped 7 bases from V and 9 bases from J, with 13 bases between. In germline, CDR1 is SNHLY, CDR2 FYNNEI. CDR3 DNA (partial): TGTGCCAGCAAGGGAGGGGGGGGTGAG. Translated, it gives CASKGGGGE. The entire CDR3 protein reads CASKGGGGEQFF.

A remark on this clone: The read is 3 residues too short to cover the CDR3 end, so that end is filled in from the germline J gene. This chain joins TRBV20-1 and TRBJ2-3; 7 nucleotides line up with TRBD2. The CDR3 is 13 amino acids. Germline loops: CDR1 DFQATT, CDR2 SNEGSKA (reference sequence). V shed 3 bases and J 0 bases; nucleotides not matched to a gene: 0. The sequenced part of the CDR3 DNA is TGCAGTGCTAGTAGCGGGAGCACAGATACG. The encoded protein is CSASSGSTDT. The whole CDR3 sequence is CSASSGSTDTQYF.

CDR3 bases read: TGCGCCAGCAGCTCACAGACTAGATCTTCCGACGAG. It encodes CASSSQTRSSDE. Given in full, the CDR3 is CASSSQTRSSDEQYF. V gene TRBV5-1 combines with J gene TRBJ2-7; D possibly corresponds to TRBD2 (6 bases). The read terminates 3 residues ahead of where the CDR3 ends, so the germline J gene completes it. Trimming removed 3 bases from V and 5 bases from J, with 18 bases in between. Germline lookup yields CDR1 SGHRS and CDR2 YFSETQ. The CDR3 extends over 15 amino acids.

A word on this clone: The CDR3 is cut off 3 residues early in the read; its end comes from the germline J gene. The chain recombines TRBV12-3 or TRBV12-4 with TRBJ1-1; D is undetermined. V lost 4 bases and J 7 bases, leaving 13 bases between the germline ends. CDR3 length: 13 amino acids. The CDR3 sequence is CASSSLTAGEAFF. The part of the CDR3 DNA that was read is TGTGCCAGCAGTTCGCTAACAGCGGGTGAA.

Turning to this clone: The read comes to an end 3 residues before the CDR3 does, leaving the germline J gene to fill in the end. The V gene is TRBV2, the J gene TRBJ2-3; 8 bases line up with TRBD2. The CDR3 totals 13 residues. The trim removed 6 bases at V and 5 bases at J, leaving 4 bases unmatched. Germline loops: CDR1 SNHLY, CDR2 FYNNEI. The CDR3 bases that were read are TGTGCCAGCAGCGGGAGGGGAAGAGATACG. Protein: CASSGRGRDT. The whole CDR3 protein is CASSGRGRDTQYF.

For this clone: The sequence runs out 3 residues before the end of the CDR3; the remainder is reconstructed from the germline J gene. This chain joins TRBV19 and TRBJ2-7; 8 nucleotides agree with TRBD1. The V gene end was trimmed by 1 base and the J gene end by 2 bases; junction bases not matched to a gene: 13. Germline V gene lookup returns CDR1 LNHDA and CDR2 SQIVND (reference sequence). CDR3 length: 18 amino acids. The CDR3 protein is CASSIGAGGGKGPYEQYF. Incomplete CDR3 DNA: TGTGCCAGTAGTATAGGCGCAGGGGGCGGTAAAGGCCCCTACGAG.

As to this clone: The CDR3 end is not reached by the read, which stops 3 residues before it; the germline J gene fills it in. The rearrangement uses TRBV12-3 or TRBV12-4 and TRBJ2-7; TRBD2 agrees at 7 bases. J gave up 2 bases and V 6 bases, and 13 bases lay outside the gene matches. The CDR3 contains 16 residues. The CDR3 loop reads CASSLWTSGKPYEQYF. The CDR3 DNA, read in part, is TGTGCCAGCAGCCTCTGGACTAGTGGTAAGCCCTACGAG.

The CDR3 loop is CASSLVGGRALSTDTQYF. CDR3 bases read: TGCGCCAGCAGCTTGGTGGGCGGGAGGGCCCTCAGCACAGATACG. The gene calls are TRBV5-1 and TRBJ2-3; TRBD2 agrees at 9 bases. The read stops 3 residues short of the end of the CDR3; the missing end is completed from the germline J gene. The CDR3 loop spans 18 amino acids. Germline V gene lookup returns CDR1 SGHRS and CDR2 YFSETQ. V shed 0 bases and J 0 bases; nucleotides not matched to a gene: 8. Supplemented by reference TRBV5-1 and TRBJ2-3, the full variable domain reads KAGVTQTPRYLIKTRGQQVTLSCSPISGHRSVSWYQQTPGQGLQFLFEYFSETQRNKGNFPGRFSGRQFSNSRSEMNVSTLELGDSALYLCASSLVGGRALSTDTQYFGPGTRLTVL.

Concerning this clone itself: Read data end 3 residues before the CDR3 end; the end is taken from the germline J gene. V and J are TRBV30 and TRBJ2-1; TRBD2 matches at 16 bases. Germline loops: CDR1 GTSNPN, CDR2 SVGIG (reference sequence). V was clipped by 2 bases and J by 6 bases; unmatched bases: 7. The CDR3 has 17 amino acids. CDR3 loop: CAWSFGTSGRGLNEQFF. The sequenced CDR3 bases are TGTGCCTGGAGTTTTGGGACTAGCGGGAGGGGGCTCAATGAG.

The part of the CDR3 DNA that was read is TGTGCCAGCAGTGAATCGGGGAATGAAAAA. It encodes CASSESGNEK. The entire CDR3 sequence reads CASSESGNEKLFF. The rearrangement joins TRBV6-1 to TRBJ1-4; D remains ambiguous. The CDR3 end falls 3 residues outside the read, so it is completed with the germline J gene. The V gene lost 2 bases and the J gene lost 5 bases, with 6 bases spanning the gap. The CDR3 is 13 amino acids. Germline values: CDR1 MNHNS, CDR2 SASEGT.

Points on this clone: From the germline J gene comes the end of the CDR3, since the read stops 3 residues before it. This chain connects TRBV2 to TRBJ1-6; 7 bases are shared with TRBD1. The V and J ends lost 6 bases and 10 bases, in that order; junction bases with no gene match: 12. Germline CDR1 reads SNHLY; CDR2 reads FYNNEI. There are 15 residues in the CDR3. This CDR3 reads CASRKGALPGSPLHF. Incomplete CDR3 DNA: TGTGCCAGCAGGAAGGGGGCACTCCCAGGATCACCC.

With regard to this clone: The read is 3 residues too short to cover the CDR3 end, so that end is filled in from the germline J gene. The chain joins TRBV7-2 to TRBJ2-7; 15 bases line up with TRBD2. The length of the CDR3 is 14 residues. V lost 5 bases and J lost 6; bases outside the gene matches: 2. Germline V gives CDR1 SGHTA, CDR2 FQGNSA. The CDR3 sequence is CASSQGLAGGEQYF. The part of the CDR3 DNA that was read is TGTGCCAGCAGCCAGGGACTAGCGGGAGGCGAG.

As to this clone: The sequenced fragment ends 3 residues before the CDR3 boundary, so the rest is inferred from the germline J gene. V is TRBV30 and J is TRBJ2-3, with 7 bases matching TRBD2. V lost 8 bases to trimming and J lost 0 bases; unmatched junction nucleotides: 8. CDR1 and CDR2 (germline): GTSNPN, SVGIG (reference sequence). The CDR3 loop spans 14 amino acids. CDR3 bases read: TGTGCCCGGAACCGGGGGGTTAGCACAGATACG. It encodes CARNRGVSTDT. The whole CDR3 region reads CARNRGVSTDTQYF.